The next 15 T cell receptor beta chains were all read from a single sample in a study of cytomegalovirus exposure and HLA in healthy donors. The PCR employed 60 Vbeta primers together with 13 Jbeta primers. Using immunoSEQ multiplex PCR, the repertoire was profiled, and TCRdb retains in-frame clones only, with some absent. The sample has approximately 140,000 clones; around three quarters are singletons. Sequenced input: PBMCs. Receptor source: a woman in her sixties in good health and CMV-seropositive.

This CDR3 is CASRWTSGAQETQYF. The CDR3 DNA reads as TGTGCCAGCAGATGGACTAGCGGGGCTCAAGAGACCCAGTACTTC. This chain connects TRBV6-1 to TRBJ2-5; the match to TRBD2 covers 12 bases. Trimming at V came to 6 bases and at J to 2 bases, leaving 4 bases not matched to a gene. The CDR3 sequence is 15 residues long. Germline V gene data show CDR1 as MNHNS and CDR2 as SASEGT.

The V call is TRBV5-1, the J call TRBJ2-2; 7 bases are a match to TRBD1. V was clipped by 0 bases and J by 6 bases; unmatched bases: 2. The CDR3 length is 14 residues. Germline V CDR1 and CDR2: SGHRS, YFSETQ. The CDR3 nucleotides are TGCGCCAGCAGCTTGGACAGGGGTGCCGGGGAGCTGTTTTTT. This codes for CASSLDRGAGELFF.

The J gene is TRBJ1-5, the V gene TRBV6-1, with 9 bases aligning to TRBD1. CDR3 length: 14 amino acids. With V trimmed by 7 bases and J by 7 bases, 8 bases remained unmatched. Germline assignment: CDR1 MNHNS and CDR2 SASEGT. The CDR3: CASNSGQGRQPQHF. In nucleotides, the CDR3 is TGTGCCAGCAACTCCGGACAGGGGAGGCAGCCCCAGCATTTT.

The CDR3 nucleotides are TGTGCCAGCAGTAACCGGGACACCTACAATGAGCAGTTCTTC. It yields the protein CASSNRDTYNEQFF. The chain employs TRBV6-5 and TRBJ2-1; D is perhaps TRBD1 (6 bases). Germline lookup yields CDR1 MNHEY and CDR2 SVGAGI. V lost 5 bases, J lost 2 bases, and 10 bases lay in between. CDR3 length: 14 residues.

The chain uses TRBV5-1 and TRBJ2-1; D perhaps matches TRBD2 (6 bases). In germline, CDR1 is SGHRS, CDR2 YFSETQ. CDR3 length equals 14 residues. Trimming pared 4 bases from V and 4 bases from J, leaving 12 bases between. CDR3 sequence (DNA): TGCGCCAGCAGCCCGGGGGATCCTTACAATGAGCAGTTCTTC. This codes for CASSPGDPYNEQFF.

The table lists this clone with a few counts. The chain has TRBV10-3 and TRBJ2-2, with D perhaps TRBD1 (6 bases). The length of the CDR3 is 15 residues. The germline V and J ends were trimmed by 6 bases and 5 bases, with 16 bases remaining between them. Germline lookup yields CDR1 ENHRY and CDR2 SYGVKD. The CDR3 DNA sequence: TGTGCCATCAGGGCCAGGGCAGGGGATACCGGGGAGCTGTTTTTT. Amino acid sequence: CAIRARAGDTGELFF.

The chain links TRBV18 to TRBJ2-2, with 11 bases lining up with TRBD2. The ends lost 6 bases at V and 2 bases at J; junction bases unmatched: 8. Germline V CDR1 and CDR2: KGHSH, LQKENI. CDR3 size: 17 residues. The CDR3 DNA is TGTGCCAGCTCGTCACTAGCGGGGGCCTCAAACACCGGGGAGCTGTTTTTT. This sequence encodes CASSSLAGASNTGELFF.

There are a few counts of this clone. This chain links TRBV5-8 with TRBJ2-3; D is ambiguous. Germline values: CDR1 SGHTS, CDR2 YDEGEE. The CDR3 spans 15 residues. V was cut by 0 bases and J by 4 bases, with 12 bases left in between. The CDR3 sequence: CASSLDGKAADTQYF. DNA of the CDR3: TGTGCCAGCAGCTTGGACGGAAAGGCGGCAGATACGCAGTATTTT.

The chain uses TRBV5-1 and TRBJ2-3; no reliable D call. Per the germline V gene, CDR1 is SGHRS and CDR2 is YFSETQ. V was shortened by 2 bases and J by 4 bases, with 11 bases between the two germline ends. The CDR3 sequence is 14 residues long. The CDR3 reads CASSFTARPDTQYF. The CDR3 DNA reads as TGCGCCAGCAGCTTCACAGCCCGGCCAGATACGCAGTATTTT.

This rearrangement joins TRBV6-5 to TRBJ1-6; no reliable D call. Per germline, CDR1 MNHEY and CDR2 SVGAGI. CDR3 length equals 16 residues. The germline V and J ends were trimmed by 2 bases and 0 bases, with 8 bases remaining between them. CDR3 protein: CASSYGGSSYNSPLHF. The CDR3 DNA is TGTGCCAGCAGTTACGGTGGCAGCTCCTATAATTCACCCCTCCACTTT.

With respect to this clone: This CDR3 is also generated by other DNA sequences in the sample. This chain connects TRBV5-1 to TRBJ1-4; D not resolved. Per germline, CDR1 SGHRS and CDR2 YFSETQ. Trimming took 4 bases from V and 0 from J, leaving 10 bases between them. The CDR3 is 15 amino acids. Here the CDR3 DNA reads TGCGCCAGCAGCCCCGGGTCTGCAACTAATGAAAAACTGTTTTTT. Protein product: CASSPGSATNEKLFF. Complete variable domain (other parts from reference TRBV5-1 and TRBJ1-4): KAGVTQTPRYLIKTRGQQVTLSCSPISGHRSVSWYQQTPGQGLQFLFEYFSETQRNKGNFPGRFSGRQFSNSRSEMNVSTLELGDSALYLCASSPGSATNEKLFFGSGTQLSVL.

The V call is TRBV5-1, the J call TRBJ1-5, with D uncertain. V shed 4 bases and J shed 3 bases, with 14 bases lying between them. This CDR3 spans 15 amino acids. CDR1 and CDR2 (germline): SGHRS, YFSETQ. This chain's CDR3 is CASSRDGVYNQPQHF. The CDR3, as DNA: TGCGCCAGCAGCCGAGACGGGGTTTACAATCAGCCCCAGCATTTT. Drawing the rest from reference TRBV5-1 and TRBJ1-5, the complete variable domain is KAGVTQTPRYLIKTRGQQVTLSCSPISGHRSVSWYQQTPGQGLQFLFEYFSETQRNKGNFPGRFSGRQFSNSRSEMNVSTLELGDSALYLCASSRDGVYNQPQHFGDGTRLSIL.

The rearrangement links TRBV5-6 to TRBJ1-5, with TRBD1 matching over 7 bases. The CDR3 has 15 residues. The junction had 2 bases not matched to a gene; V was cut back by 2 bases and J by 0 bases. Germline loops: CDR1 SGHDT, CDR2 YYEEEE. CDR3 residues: CASSLGTVSNQPQHF. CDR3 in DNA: TGTGCCAGCAGCTTAGGGACAGTTAGCAATCAGCCCCAGCATTTT.

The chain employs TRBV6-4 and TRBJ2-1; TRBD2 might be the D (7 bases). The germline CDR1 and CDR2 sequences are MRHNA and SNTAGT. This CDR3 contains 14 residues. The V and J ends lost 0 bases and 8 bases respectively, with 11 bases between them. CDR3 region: CASSDSGGRDEQFF. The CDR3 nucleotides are TGTGCCAGCAGTGACTCAGGGGGGAGGGATGAGCAGTTCTTC.

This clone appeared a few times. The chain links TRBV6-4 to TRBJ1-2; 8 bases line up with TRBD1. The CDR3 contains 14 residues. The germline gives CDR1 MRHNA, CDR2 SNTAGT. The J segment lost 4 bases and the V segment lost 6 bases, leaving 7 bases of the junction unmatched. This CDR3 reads CASSPDRAAYGYTF. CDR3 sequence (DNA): TGTGCCAGCAGCCCGGACAGGGCGGCCTATGGCTACACCTTC.